The 14 T cell receptor beta chains listed next were all sequenced from one sample in a study of blood T cell repertoires in COVID-19. TCRdb's copy holds only in-frame clones and misses some; the assay was immunoSEQ multiplex PCR. The sample carries some 530,000 clones, 75% to 90% recorded once. The specimen sequenced was PBMCs or T cells enriched from blood (not recorded which). The origin of the receptors is a woman aged 55-75 years who had recovered from COVID-19.

This chain connects TRBV18 to TRBJ2-7; D may be TRBD1 (6 bases). Germline V gene data show CDR1 as KGHSH and CDR2 as LQKENI. Trimming stripped 4 bases from V and 2 bases from J, with 27 bases between. This CDR3 contains 19 residues. As DNA, the CDR3 is TGTGCCAGCTCACTCCACAGGGTAGAGCTCTCCCGTTTTACCTACGAGCAGTACGTC. Amino acids: CASSLHRVELSRFTYEQYV.

The rearrangement joins TRBV2 to TRBJ1-4; D ambiguous. This CDR3 contains 13 residues. Germline CDR1 and CDR2: SNHLY and FYNNEI. V lost 10 bases and J 7 bases, leaving 16 bases between the germline ends. The CDR3 loop is CATRRAGGEKLFF. The CDR3 nucleotides are TGTGCCACCAGAAGGGCCGGAGGTGAAAAACTGTTTTTT.

The chain carries TRBV19 and TRBJ2-1, with TRBD2 identical over 7 bases. Germline V gene lookup returns CDR1 LNHDA and CDR2 SQIVND (reference sequence). This CDR3 region has 15 residues. Trimming cost V 5 bases and J 6 bases; bases outside gene matches: 10. The CDR3 DNA is TGTGCCAGTAGTTCCAGCGGTGGGGGGGGCAATGAGCAGTTCTTC. As protein: CASSSSGGGGNEQFF.

This clone was recorded a few times. The chain has TRBV10-1 and TRBJ2-1, with 9 bases matching TRBD1. J gave up 4 bases and V 10 bases, and 20 bases lay outside the gene matches. Germline CDR1 WNHNN, CDR2 SYGVQD (reference sequence). This CDR3 is 18 amino acids long. CDR3 in amino acids: CANPDLRNRDREYNEQFF. The CDR3 region has the DNA TGCGCCAACCCCGACTTGCGAAACCGGGACAGGGAGTACAATGAGCAGTTCTTC.

This chain links TRBV2 with TRBJ2-1; 12 nucleotides line up with TRBD2. The CDR3 consists of 14 residues. V lost 5 bases to trimming and J lost 10 bases; unmatched junction nucleotides: 6. The germline gives CDR1 SNHLY, CDR2 FYNNEI. In nucleotides, the CDR3 is TGTGCCAGCAGTCTAGCGGGGGGGCGCGAGGAGCAGTTCTTC. Its translation is CASSLAGGREEQFF. Using reference TRBV2 and TRBJ2-1 for the parts outside the CDR3, the full variable domain is EPEVTQTPSHQVTQMGQEVILRCVPISNHLYFYWYRQILGQKVEFLVSFYNNEISEKSEIFDDQFSVERPDGSNFTLKIRSTKLEDSAMYFCASSLAGGREEQFFGPGTRLTVL.

The chain recombines TRBV19 with TRBJ1-6; D gene ambiguous. V dropped 6 bases and J dropped 9 bases, with 12 bases sitting between them. Germline CDR1 reads LNHDA; CDR2 reads SQIVND (reference sequence). The CDR3 contains 13 residues. CDR3 DNA: TGTGCCAGTAGGAGTCAGGCAATTTCACCCCTCCACTTT. This codes for CASRSQAISPLHF.

The chain combines TRBV6-5 with TRBJ1-2; TRBD1 agrees at 9 bases. This CDR3 contains 15 residues. Germline CDR1 and CDR2: MNHEY and SVGAGI. Trimming cost V 0 bases and J 6 bases; bases outside gene matches: 5. CDR3 amino acids: CASSYSWTGVNGYTF. The CDR3 DNA is TGTGCCAGCAGTTACTCCTGGACAGGGGTTAATGGCTACACCTTC.

The rearrangement uses TRBV5-1 and TRBJ2-1; 8 bases map to TRBD1. The CDR3 is 14 residues long. Germline CDR1 SGHRS, CDR2 YFSETQ. V shed 8 bases and J 6 bases; nucleotides not matched to a gene: 10. The CDR3: CASHQGASGNEQFF. CDR3 nucleotides: TGCGCCAGTCACCAGGGGGCGTCGGGCAATGAGCAGTTCTTC.

This CDR3 is CASSQIPGLLTTDTQYF. CDR3 coding DNA: TGCGCCAGCAGTCAGATTCCGGGACTACTCACCACAGATACGCAGTATTTT. The chain links TRBV5-1 to TRBJ2-3, with 7 bases aligning to TRBD2. The CDR3 is 17 residues long. V lost 5 bases, J lost 2 bases, and 14 bases stayed unmatched. The germline CDR1 and CDR2 sequences are SGHRS and YFSETQ.

The chain employs TRBV4-1 and TRBJ2-3, with TRBD2 matching 11 bases. With V trimmed by 0 bases and J by 6 bases, 8 bases remained unmatched. This CDR3 is built from 17 residues. Germline V gives CDR1 MGHRA, CDR2 YSYEKL. CDR3 DNA sequence: TGCGCCAGCAGCCAAGATGGAACGGCTAGCGGGGGGGATACGCAGTATTTT. Translating gives CASSQDGTASGGDTQYF.

The chain couples TRBV18 to TRBJ1-1; 11 bases match TRBD1. V trimming: 3 bases; J trimming: 8 bases; junction bases outside the gene matches: 5. CDR1 is KGHSH and CDR2 is LQKENI in the germline V gene. CDR3 length: 14 amino acids. The CDR3 DNA sequence: TGTGCCAGCTCACCGGACAGGGGGCCGGGGGAAGCTTTCTTT. It codes for CASSPDRGPGEAFF.

In its sample, this clone was seen once. The sample carries other DNA sequences with the same CDR3. This chain connects TRBV18 to TRBJ2-1; D is perhaps TRBD1 (6 bases). Trimming stripped 6 bases from V and 6 bases from J, with 15 bases between. Germline V gene lookup returns CDR1 KGHSH and CDR2 LQKENI. The CDR3 is made up of 14 amino acids. The CDR3 DNA sequence: TGTGCCAGCTCCTCCAGGGGACCATCCAATGAGCAGTTCTTC. Its translation is CASSSRGPSNEQFF.

J is TRBJ2-3 and V is TRBV4-1; 9 bases match TRBD2. The V and J ends lost 1 base and 2 bases, in that order; junction bases with no gene match: 10. The germline V gene encodes CDR1 MGHRA and CDR2 YSYEKL. This CDR3 is built from 18 residues. The DNA of the CDR3 is TGCGCCAGCAGCCAAGTCGCGGGGGGGCCGGTTGTCACAGATACGCAGTATTTT. Protein product: CASSQVAGGPVVTDTQYF.

This chain joins TRBV13 and TRBJ2-7, with 9 bases lining up with TRBD1. This CDR3 is built from 14 residues. J lost 4 bases, V lost 6 bases, and 7 bases had no gene match. Germline CDR1 PRHDT, CDR2 FYEKMQ (reference sequence). CDR3 in amino acids: CASSLGQGKYEQYV. In DNA, the CDR3 is TGTGCCAGCAGTCTTGGACAGGGGAAATACGAGCAGTACGTC.